This paragraph reports one T cell receptor delta chain. This sample was taken from a study of gamma-delta chains in newborns, infants, children. Across the whole study: Microbial exposure reportedly drives polyclonal innate γδ T cell expansion after birth.

The ends lost 6 bases at V and 0 bases at J; junction bases unmatched: 9. Germline values: CDR1 GEAIGNYY, CDR2 EKD. The length of the CDR3 is 15 residues. TCRdb reprocessed the reads using CATT. The sample records 3,500 to 4,500 delta-chain clones, more than 35% being singletons. The chain combines TRDV2 with TRDJ1; 7 nucleotides agree with TRDD3. This TCR was recovered from a child who received the measles vaccine. Material for sequencing was blood. The CDR3 DNA reads as TGTGCCTGTCCGACTGGGGACATGTACACCGATAAACTCATCTTT. Its protein is CACPTGDMYTDKLIF.